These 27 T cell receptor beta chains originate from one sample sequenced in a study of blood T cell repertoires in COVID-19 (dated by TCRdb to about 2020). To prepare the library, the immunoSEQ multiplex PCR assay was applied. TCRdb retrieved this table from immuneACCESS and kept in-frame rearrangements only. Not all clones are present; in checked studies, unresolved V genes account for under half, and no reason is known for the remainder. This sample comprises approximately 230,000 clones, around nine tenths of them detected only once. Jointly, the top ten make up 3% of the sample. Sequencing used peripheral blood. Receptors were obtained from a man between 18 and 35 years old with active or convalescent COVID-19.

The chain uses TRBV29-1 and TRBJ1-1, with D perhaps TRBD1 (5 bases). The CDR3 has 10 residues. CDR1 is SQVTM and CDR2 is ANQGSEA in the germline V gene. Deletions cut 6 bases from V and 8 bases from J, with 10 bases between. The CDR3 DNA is TGCAGCGTGGACAATGAAGAAGCTTTCTTT. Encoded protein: CSVDNEEAFF.

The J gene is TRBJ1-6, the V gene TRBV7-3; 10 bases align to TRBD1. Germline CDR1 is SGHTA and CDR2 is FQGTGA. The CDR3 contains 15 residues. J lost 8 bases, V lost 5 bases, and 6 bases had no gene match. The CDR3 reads CASSLTGTGDSPLHF. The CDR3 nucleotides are TGTGCCAGCAGCCTGACCGGGACAGGGGATTCACCCCTCCACTTT. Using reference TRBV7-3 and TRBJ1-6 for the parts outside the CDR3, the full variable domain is GAGVSQTPSNKVTEKGKYVELRCDPISGHTALYWYRQSLGQGPEFLIYFQGTGAADDSGLPNDRFFAVRPEGSVSTLKIQRTERGDSAVYLCASSLTGTGDSPLHFGNGTRLTVT.

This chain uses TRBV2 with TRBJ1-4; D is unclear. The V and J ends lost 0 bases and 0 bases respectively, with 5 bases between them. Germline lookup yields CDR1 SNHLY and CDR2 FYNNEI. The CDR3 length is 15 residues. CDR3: CASSEAGATNEKLFF. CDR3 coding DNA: TGTGCCAGCAGTGAAGCGGGAGCAACTAATGAAAAACTGTTTTTT.

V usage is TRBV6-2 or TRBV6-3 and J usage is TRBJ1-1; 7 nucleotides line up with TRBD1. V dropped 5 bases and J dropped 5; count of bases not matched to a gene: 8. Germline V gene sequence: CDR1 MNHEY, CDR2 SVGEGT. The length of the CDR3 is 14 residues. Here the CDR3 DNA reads TGTGCCAGCAGTAATAATGCAGGGGGGACTGAAGCTTTCTTT. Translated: CASSNNAGGTEAFF.

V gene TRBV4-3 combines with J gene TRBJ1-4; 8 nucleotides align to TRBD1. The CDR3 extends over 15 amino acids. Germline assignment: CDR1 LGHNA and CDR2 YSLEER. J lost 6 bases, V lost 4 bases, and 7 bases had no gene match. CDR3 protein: CASSPTTGGDEKLFF. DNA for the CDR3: TGCGCCAGCAGCCCTACTACAGGGGGGGATGAAAAACTGTTTTTT.

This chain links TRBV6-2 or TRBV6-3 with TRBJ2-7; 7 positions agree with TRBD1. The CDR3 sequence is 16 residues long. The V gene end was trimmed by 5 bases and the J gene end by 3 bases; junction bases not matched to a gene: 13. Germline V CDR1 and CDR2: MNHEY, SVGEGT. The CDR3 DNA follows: TGTGCCAGCAGTCGCCGCACCGGGACAGATAACTACGAGCAGTACTTC. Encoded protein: CASSRRTGTDNYEQYF.

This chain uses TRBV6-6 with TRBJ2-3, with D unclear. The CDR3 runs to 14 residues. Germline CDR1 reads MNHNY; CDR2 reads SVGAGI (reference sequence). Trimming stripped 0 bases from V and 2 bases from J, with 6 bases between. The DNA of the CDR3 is TGTGCCAGCAGTTACTCGGGCCTCACAGATACGCAGTATTTT. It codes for CASSYSGLTDTQYF.

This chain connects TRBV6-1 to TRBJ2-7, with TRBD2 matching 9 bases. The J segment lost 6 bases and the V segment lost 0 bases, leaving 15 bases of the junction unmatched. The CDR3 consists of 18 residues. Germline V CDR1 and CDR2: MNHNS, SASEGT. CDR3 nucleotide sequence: TGTGCCAGCAGTGAAGCGCATTTCAACGCGGGAGGGCGGCGCGAGCAGTACTTC. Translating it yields CASSEAHFNAGGRREQYF.

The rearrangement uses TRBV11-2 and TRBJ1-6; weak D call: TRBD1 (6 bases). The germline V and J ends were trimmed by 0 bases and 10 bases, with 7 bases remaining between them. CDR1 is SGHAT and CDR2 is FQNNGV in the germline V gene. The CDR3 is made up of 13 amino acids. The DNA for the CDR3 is TGTGCCAGCAGCTTAGACAGGGGCTCACCCCTCCACTTT. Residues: CASSLDRGSPLHF.

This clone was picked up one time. CDR3 coding DNA: TGTGCCAGCTCACCCTCAAGGGAGATTCTCGGGGAGCTGTTTTTT. It is translated as CASSPSREILGELFF. V is TRBV18 and J is TRBJ2-2, with D perhaps matching TRBD2 (5 bases). Trimming took 3 bases from V and 7 from J, leaving 15 bases between them. This CDR3 has 15 residues. In germline, CDR1 is KGHSH, CDR2 LQKENI. Together with reference TRBV18 and TRBJ2-2, the CDR3 gives the full variable domain: NAGVMQNPRHLVRRRGQEARLRCSPMKGHSHVYWYRQLPEEGLKFMVYLQKENIIDESGMPKERFSAEFPKEGPSILRIQQVVRGDSAAYFCASSPSREILGELFFGEGSRLTVL.

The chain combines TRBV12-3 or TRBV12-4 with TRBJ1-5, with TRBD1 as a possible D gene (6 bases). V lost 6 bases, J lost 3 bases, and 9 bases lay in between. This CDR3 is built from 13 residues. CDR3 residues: CASRRDINQPQHF. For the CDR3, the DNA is TGTGCCAGCAGAAGGGACATCAATCAGCCCCAGCATTTT.

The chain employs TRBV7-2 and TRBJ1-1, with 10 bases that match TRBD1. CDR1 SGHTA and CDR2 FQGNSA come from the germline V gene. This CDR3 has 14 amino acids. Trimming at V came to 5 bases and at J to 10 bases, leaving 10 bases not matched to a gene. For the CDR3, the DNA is TGTGCCAGCAGCCTTATGGGGACAGGGGAAGGAGCTTTCTTT. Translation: CASSLMGTGEGAFF.

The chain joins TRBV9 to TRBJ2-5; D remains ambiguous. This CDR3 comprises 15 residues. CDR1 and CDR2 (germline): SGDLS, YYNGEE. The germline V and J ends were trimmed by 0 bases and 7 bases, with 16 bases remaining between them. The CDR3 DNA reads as TGTGCCAGCAGCGTAGTAGATAGTGGTTCGGGGACCCAGTACTTC. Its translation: CASSVVDSGSGTQYF.

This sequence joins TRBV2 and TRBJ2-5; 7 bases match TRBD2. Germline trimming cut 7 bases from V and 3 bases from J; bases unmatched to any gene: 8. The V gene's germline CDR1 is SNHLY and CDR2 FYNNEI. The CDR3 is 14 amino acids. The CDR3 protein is CASKRASGKETQYF. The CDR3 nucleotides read TGTGCCAGCAAACGGGCTAGCGGTAAAGAGACCCAGTACTTC.

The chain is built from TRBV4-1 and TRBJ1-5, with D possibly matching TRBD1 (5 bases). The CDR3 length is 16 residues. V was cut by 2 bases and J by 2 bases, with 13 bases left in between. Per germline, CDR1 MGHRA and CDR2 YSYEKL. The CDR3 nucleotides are TGCGCCAGCAGCCAACCAGGGTATAGGGGCAATCAGCCCCAGCATTTT. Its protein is CASSQPGYRGNQPQHF.

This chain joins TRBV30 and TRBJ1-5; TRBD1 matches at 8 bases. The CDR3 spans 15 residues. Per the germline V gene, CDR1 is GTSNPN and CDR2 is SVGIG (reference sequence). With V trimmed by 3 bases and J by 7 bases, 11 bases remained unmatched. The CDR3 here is CAWSTGGIGTQPQHF. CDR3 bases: TGTGCCTGGAGCACAGGGGGGATAGGCACACAGCCCCAGCATTTT.

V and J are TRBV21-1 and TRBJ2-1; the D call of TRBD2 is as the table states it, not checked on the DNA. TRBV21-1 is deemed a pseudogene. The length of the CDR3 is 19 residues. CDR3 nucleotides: TGTGCCAGCAGCAAAGGGGAGACTAGCGGGAGGGCGGCATACAATGAGCAGTTCTTC. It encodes CASSKGETSGRAAYNEQFF.

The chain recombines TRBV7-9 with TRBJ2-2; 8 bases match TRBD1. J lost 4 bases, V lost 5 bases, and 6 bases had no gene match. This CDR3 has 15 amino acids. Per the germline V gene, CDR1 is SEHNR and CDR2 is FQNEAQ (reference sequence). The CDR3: CASSADRVGTGELFF. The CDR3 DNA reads TGTGCCAGCAGCGCGGACAGGGTCGGCACCGGGGAGCTGTTTTTT.

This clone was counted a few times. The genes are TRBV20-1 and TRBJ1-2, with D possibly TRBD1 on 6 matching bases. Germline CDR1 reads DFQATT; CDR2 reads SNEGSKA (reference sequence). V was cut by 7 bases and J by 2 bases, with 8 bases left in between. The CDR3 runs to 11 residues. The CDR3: CSGDRNYGYTF. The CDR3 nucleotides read TGCAGTGGAGACAGGAACTATGGCTACACCTTC.

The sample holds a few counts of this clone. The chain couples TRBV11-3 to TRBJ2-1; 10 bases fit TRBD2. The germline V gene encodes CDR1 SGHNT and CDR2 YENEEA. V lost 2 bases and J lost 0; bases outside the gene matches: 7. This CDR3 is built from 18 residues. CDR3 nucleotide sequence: TGTGCCAGCAGCTTAAGAGCGGGAGGGTTTCACTCCTACAATGAGCAGTTCTTC. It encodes CASSLRAGGFHSYNEQFF.

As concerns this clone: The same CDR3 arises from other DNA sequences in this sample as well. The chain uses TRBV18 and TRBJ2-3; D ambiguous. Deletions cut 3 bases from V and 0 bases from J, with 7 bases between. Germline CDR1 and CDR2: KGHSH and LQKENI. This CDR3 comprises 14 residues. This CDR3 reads CASSPSASTDTQYF. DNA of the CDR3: TGTGCCAGCTCACCGAGCGCTAGCACAGATACGCAGTATTTT.

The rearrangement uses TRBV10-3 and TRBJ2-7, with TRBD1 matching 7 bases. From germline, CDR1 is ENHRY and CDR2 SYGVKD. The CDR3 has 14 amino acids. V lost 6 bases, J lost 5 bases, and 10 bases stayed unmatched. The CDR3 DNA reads TGTGCCATCAGGGCCTACAGGGGTCAGGACGAGCAGTACTTC. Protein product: CAIRAYRGQDEQYF.

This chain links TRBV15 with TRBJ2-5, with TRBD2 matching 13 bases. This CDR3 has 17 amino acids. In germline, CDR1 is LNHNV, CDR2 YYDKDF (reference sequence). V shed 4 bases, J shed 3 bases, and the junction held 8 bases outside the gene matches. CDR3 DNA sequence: TGTGCCACCAGCAAAGGGACTAGCGGGGCCGTTAAAGAGACCCAGTACTTC. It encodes CATSKGTSGAVKETQYF.

This CDR3 is CASSLTGGPSYEQYF. The DNA for the CDR3 is TGTGCCAGCAGTTTAACGGGAGGGCCCTCCTACGAGCAGTACTTC. The chain recombines TRBV27 with TRBJ2-7, with 8 bases matching TRBD2. CDR3 length equals 15 residues. Germline V CDR1 and CDR2: MNHEY, SMNVEV (reference sequence). The V and J ends lost 2 bases and 0 bases, in that order; junction bases with no gene match: 3.

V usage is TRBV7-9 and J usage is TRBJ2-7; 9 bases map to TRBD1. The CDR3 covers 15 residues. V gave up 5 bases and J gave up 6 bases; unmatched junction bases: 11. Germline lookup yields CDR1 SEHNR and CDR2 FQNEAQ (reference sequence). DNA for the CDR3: TGTGCCAGCAGCCCGGACAGGGGATTCGAGGCCGAGCAGTACTTC. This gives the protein CASSPDRGFEAEQYF.

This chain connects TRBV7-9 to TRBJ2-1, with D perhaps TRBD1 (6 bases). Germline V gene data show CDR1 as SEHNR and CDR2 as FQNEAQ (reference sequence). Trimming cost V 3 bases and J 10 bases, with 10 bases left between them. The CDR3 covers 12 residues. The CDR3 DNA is TGTGCCAGCAGCTTGGATCAGGGGGAGCAGTTCTTC. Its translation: CASSLDQGEQFF.

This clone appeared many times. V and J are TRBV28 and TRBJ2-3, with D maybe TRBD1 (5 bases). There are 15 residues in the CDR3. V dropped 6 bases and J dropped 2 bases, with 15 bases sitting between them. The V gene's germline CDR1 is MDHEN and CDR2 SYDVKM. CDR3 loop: CASSLDSSITDTQYF. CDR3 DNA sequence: TGTGCCAGCAGCCTAGACAGCTCCATCACAGATACGCAGTATTTT.